This T cell receptor beta chain is drawn from a study of metastatic and nonmetastatic thyroid tumors. Across the whole study: Comparative analysis of repertoires was undertaken across blood and tumor or nodule tissue obtained from malignant and benign thyroid patients.

Per the original data handling: It was from CDR3 differences across clinicopathological groups that a distant-metastasis classifier for papillary thyroid cancer was built. Using MiXCR, TCRdb reanalyzed the PCR reads. It is TCRdb's table, rather than the study itself, that gives the V and J calls and clone size. The profile shows around 17,000 clones, roughly 26% of them singletons. Trimming took 5 bases from V and 6 from J; bases not matched to a gene: 12. CDR3 size: 15 residues. The germline V gene has CDR1 MDHEN and CDR2 SYDVKM. All patients reached thyroid surgery having received no treatment beforehand.

The sequencing input was adjacent normal tissue. This TCR derives from a female donor with papillary thyroid cancer or a benign thyroid nodule (not recorded which). Some clones in this sample may be carry-over from other donors' samples. The rearrangement joins TRBV28 to TRBJ1-1, with TRBD1 matching 7 bases. CDR3 in DNA: TGTGCCAGCAGTCCCGACGGGAGCAGGGGGGCTGAAGCTTTCTTT. Translation: CASSPDGSRGAEAFF.